The next 27 T cell receptor beta chains were all read from a single sample in a study of T cell responses to AZD1222 COVID-19 vaccine. Assay used: immunoSEQ multiplex PCR; TCRdb lists only in-frame clones, some missing. The sample includes about 120,000 clones, approximately 83% of them seen just once. The input for sequencing was peripheral blood, taken on day 0 of MenACWY control vaccination. Receptors originate from an adult in good health.

The chain joins TRBV5-5 to TRBJ2-7; 9 bases map to TRBD1. The CDR3 runs 14 residues. V lost 5 bases and J lost 7; bases outside the gene matches: 10. CDR1 and CDR2 from the germline V gene are SGHKS and YYEKEE (reference sequence). CDR3 coding DNA: TGTGCCAGCAGGGGGGGACAGGGCCCAAGAGAGCAGTACTTC. Protein product: CASRGGQGPREQYF.

This sequence joins TRBV5-1 and TRBJ2-7; D not resolved. Germline V gene lookup returns CDR1 SGHRS and CDR2 YFSETQ. The V end was cut by 2 bases, the J end by 3 bases, with 9 bases between. This CDR3 is built from 13 residues. The CDR3 nucleotides are TGCGCCAGCAGCTTCGAGAGTCTCTACGAGCAGTACTTC. Translated: CASSFESLYEQYF. Supplemented by reference TRBV5-1 and TRBJ2-7, the full variable domain reads KAGVTQTPRYLIKTRGQQVTLSCSPISGHRSVSWYQQTPGQGLQFLFEYFSETQRNKGNFPGRFSGRQFSNSRSEMNVSTLELGDSALYLCASSFESLYEQYFGPGTRLTVT.

This sequence joins TRBV12-3 or TRBV12-4 and TRBJ2-3; D gene unclear. The germline V and J ends were trimmed by 2 bases and 6 bases, with 9 bases remaining between them. The CDR3 is made up of 13 amino acids. The CDR3 region is CASSLSVFDTQYF. In nucleotides, the CDR3 is TGTGCCAGCAGTTTATCAGTATTCGATACGCAGTATTTT.

This clone was seen a single time. The chain employs TRBV10-2 and TRBJ2-7; D not certain. The length of the CDR3 is 12 residues. The germline gives CDR1 WSHSY, CDR2 SAAADI. Trimming removed 6 bases at V and 0 bases at J, with 6 bases between. CDR3: CASRDSSYEQYF. CDR3 nucleotide sequence: TGCGCCAGCAGGGATAGCTCCTACGAGCAGTACTTC.

The chain carries TRBV2 and TRBJ1-1; a possible D gene is TRBD1 (6 bases). CDR1 SNHLY and CDR2 FYNNEI come from the germline V gene. CDR3 size: 12 residues. Trimming cost V 7 bases and J 5 bases, with 11 bases left between them. The CDR3 nucleotides read TGTGCCAGCAAGTGGGGGGCGACTGAAGCTTTCTTT. Translation: CASKWGATEAFF. The entire variable domain, with the rest obtained from reference TRBV2 and TRBJ1-1, is as follows: EPEVTQTPSHQVTQMGQEVILRCVPISNHLYFYWYRQILGQKVEFLVSFYNNEISEKSEIFDDQFSVERPDGSNFTLKIRSTKLEDSAMYFCASKWGATEAFFGQGTRLTVV.

As regards this clone: The same CDR3 is also encoded by other DNA sequences in this sample. The genes are TRBV12-3 or TRBV12-4 and TRBJ1-2; the D is unclear. The CDR3 spans 13 residues. The V gene lost 2 bases and the J gene lost 4 bases, with 8 bases spanning the gap. The CDR3 loop reads CASSLPPSYGYTF. In nucleotides, the CDR3 is TGTGCCAGCAGTTTACCCCCGAGCTATGGCTACACCTTC.

The rearrangement links TRBV19 to TRBJ2-2; D gene uncertain. Germline values: CDR1 LNHDA, CDR2 SQIVND (reference sequence). The V end was cut by 8 bases, the J end by 6 bases, with 16 bases between. This CDR3 has 14 residues. CDR3: CASQRAAGPGELFF. CDR3 in DNA: TGTGCCAGTCAACGGGCCGCCGGGCCCGGGGAGCTGTTTTTT.

The sample holds a few counts of this clone. The rearrangement joins TRBV5-1 to TRBJ2-2, with 8 bases aligning to TRBD1. The V segment lost 4 bases and the J segment 4 bases; nucleotides outside the gene matches: 6. The V gene's germline CDR1 is SGHRS and CDR2 YFSETQ. CDR3 length: 15 amino acids. The CDR3 coding sequence is TGCGCCAGCAGCCCGGGACAGGACCGCACCGGGGAGCTGTTTTTT. This encodes CASSPGQDRTGELFF. Full variable domain (outside the CDR3, taken from reference TRBV5-1 and TRBJ2-2): KAGVTQTPRYLIKTRGQQVTLSCSPISGHRSVSWYQQTPGQGLQFLFEYFSETQRNKGNFPGRFSGRQFSNSRSEMNVSTLELGDSALYLCASSPGQDRTGELFFGEGSRLTVL.

The chain links TRBV5-1 to TRBJ2-3, with 9 bases matching TRBD2. The germline V gene has CDR1 SGHRS and CDR2 YFSETQ. The CDR3 runs to 17 residues. After removal of 3 bases from V and 1 base from J, the junction contained 9 bases not matched to a gene. Written as DNA, the CDR3 is TGCGCCAGCAGCTCCGGACTGACTAGCGGTCGCACAGATACGCAGTATTTT. It is translated as CASSSGLTSGRTDTQYF.

V is TRBV9 and J is TRBJ2-3; TRBD1 might be the D (6 bases). CDR1 is SGDLS, CDR2 YYNGEE, per germline. Trimming took 3 bases from V and 0 from J, leaving 11 bases between them. The CDR3 has 15 amino acids. The CDR3 sequence: CASSEGDASTDTQYF. In nucleotides, the CDR3 is TGTGCCAGCAGCGAGGGGGATGCGAGCACAGATACGCAGTATTTT.

The CDR3 loop is CASPISTHQPQHF. In DNA, the CDR3 is TGTGCCAGCCCTATTTCCACTCATCAGCCCCAGCATTTT. This chain connects TRBV28 to TRBJ1-5; D is uncertain. The germline CDR1 and CDR2 sequences are MDHEN and SYDVKM. The CDR3 covers 13 residues. The V end was cut by 8 bases, the J end by 5 bases, with 13 bases between.

This clone turned up a few times. The chain carries TRBV6-5 and TRBJ2-5; 7 positions match TRBD1. J gave up 1 base and V 0 bases, and 2 bases lay outside the gene matches. The CDR3 contains 15 residues. Per the germline V gene, CDR1 is MNHEY and CDR2 is SVGAGI. The CDR3 nucleotides read TGTGCCAGCAGTTACTCTCAGGGGGTCCAAGAGACCCAGTACTTC. Protein: CASSYSQGVQETQYF.

The chain uses TRBV29-1 and TRBJ2-2; D tentatively fits TRBD1 or TRBD2 (5 bases each). The V end lost 5 bases, the J end lost 5 bases, and 6 bases lay between the germline ends. Germline V CDR1 and CDR2: SQVTM, ANQGSEA. The CDR3 runs 11 residues. CDR3 nucleotides: TGCAGCGTTTGGGGGACCGGGGAGCTGTTTTTT. Translating it yields CSVWGTGELFF.

This chain uses TRBV28 with TRBJ1-5; D may be TRBD1 (5 bases). Looked up from germline, CDR1 is MDHEN and CDR2 is SYDVKM. This CDR3 comprises 13 residues. V was cut by 11 bases and J by 4 bases, with 15 bases left in between. In nucleotides, the CDR3 is TGTGCCGCCACGACAGCAGCAAATCAGCCCCAGCATTTT. As protein: CAATTAANQPQHF.

The chain couples TRBV7-9 to TRBJ1-4; perhaps TRBD1 as D (5 bases). The V gene lost 0 bases and the J gene lost 8 bases, with 10 bases spanning the gap. Per germline, CDR1 SEHNR and CDR2 FQNEAQ (reference sequence). The CDR3 covers 14 residues. The CDR3 loop is CASSLAGGGEKLFF. CDR3 coding DNA: TGTGCCAGCAGCTTAGCGGGGGGAGGCGAAAAACTGTTTTTT.

The V call is TRBV14, the J call TRBJ1-2; 8 bases map to TRBD1. Trimming removed 0 bases from V and 7 bases from J; junction bases left unmatched: 7. There are 15 residues in the CDR3. The germline CDR1 and CDR2 sequences are SGHDN and FVKESK. This chain's CDR3 is CASSQDRQGFGGYTF. CDR3 in DNA: TGTGCCAGCAGCCAAGACAGACAGGGGTTTGGTGGCTACACCTTC.

The CDR3 protein is CATAAPPTETQYF. The DNA for the CDR3 is TGTGCCACAGCAGCTCCCCCTACGGAGACCCAGTACTTC. This chain uses TRBV7-9 with TRBJ2-5; D is ambiguous. The CDR3 has 13 amino acids. Trimming pared 10 bases from V and 5 bases from J, leaving 17 bases between. Germline V lookup: CDR1 SEHNR, CDR2 FQNEAQ (reference sequence).

The J gene is TRBJ2-7, the V gene TRBV7-2; tentatively, D is TRBD1 or TRBD2 (5 bases each). Trimming shortened V by 1 base and J by 3 bases, and 13 bases separated the two germline ends. Per the germline V gene, CDR1 is SGHTA and CDR2 is FQGNSA. This CDR3 spans 15 amino acids. CDR3 in DNA: TGTGCCAGCAGCTTAGTTGAGGGGACGATCTACGAGCAGTACTTC. This gives the protein CASSLVEGTIYEQYF.

V and J are TRBV10-3 and TRBJ1-1, with a possible D match to TRBD1 (6 bases). Germline CDR1 is ENHRY and CDR2 is SYGVKD. Trimming took off 4 bases at V and 4 bases at J, with 16 bases between the two ends. The CDR3 has 15 residues. The CDR3 region is CAISGRQASSTEAFF. The CDR3 DNA is TGTGCCATCAGTGGGAGACAGGCGTCGAGCACTGAAGCTTTCTTT.

This chain uses TRBV30 with TRBJ1-2, with D tentatively TRBD1 (6 bases). From germline, CDR1 is GTSNPN and CDR2 SVGIG (reference sequence). The CDR3 spans 14 residues. Trimming removed 4 bases at V and 5 bases at J, with 17 bases between. The CDR3 spells CAWKFGAGAYGYTF. CDR3 DNA sequence: TGTGCCTGGAAGTTTGGGGCGGGGGCATATGGCTACACCTTC.

This chain links TRBV27 with TRBJ2-2; D remains unclear. Trimming shortened V by 3 bases and J by 2 bases, and 4 bases separated the two germline ends. Germline V gives CDR1 MNHEY, CDR2 SMNVEV (reference sequence). The CDR3 runs 13 residues. The chain's CDR3 is CASSFGNTGELFF. In DNA form, the CDR3 reads TGTGCCAGCAGTTTTGGTAACACCGGGGAGCTGTTTTTT.

The chain is built from TRBV6-2 or TRBV6-3 and TRBJ2-2, with 8 bases aligning to TRBD1. In germline, CDR1 is MNHEY, CDR2 SVGEGT. Trimming removed 6 bases from V and 4 bases from J; junction bases left unmatched: 10. This CDR3 comprises 16 residues. The CDR3 coding sequence is TGTGCCAGCAGCCGACAGGGGTCACGTGGCACCGGGGAGCTGTTTTTT. This codes for CASSRQGSRGTGELFF.

The chain has TRBV18 and TRBJ2-3; the D is unclear. Looked up from germline, CDR1 is KGHSH and CDR2 is LQKENI. This CDR3 is built from 12 residues. The V gene lost 6 bases and the J gene lost 2 bases, with 6 bases spanning the gap. The CDR3 loop reads CASSRSTDTQYF. The CDR3 bases are TGTGCCAGCTCTAGGTCCACAGATACGCAGTATTTT.

This chain connects TRBV5-1 to TRBJ1-5, with D perhaps matching TRBD1 (6 bases). The length of the CDR3 is 17 residues. Germline CDR1 is SGHRS and CDR2 is YFSETQ. V lost 4 bases to trimming and J lost 4 bases, with 21 bases between them. CDR3 region: CASSPRRPDRPNQPQHF. The CDR3, as DNA: TGCGCCAGCAGCCCCCGGCGGCCCGACAGGCCTAATCAGCCCCAGCATTTT.

This CDR3 is CASSPGQNNEKLFF. The CDR3 nucleotides read TGTGCCAGCAGCCCCGGACAGAATAATGAAAAACTGTTTTTT. The V and J genes are TRBV3-1 (or the pseudogene TRBV3-2) and TRBJ1-4; D might be TRBD1 (6 bases). The CDR3 consists of 14 residues. Trimming removed 4 bases at V and 4 bases at J, with 10 bases between. Germline CDR1 reads LGHDT; CDR2 reads YNNKEL (reference sequence).

The chain has TRBV1 and TRBJ1-1; TRBD1 is the table's D call and was not checked against the DNA. TRBV1 is recorded as a pseudogene. This CDR3 spans 16 amino acids. In nucleotides, the CDR3 is TGCACCAGCAGCCACCCGTACCAACAGGGCCCCACTGAAGCTTTCTTT. Protein sequence: CTSSHPYQQGPTEAFF.

V gene TRBV3-1 (or the pseudogene TRBV3-2) combines with J gene TRBJ1-4; unclear D gene. Germline lookup yields CDR1 LGHDT and CDR2 YNNKEL (reference sequence). V was shortened by 0 bases and J by 12 bases, with 11 bases between the two germline ends. The CDR3 is made up of 13 amino acids. CDR3: CASSQDSSRELFF. The CDR3 DNA reads as TGTGCCAGCAGCCAAGACTCCTCCCGCGAACTGTTTTTT.